A single sample is the source of the 32 T cell receptor beta chains below, sequenced in a study of blood T cells in healthy people across ages (dated by TCRdb to the mid-2010s). Receptors were amplified or captured by 5' RACE. Sequencing instrument: Illumina HiSeq 2500. A second PCR of roughly 7 to 11 cycles was performed with a sample-barcoded 5' primer and a J-beta primer mix. In TCRdb, the public reads were trimmed at Q25 with fastp and aligned with MiXCR, with productive beta chains retained. Entries that share a CDR3 protein sequence are merged under the most common genes and DNA. This sample has around 1.1 million distinct CDR3 sequences in its table, and around two fifths of those were observed once. About an eighth of the sample rests with the top ten. Sequenced: blood. These TCRs come from a man aged 18-30 years in good health.

This clonotype turned up a few times. The chain employs TRBV7-3 and TRBJ2-7, with unresolved D. V lost 5 bases to trimming and J lost 3 bases, with 14 bases between them. CDR1 is SGHTA, CDR2 FQGTGA, per germline. CDR3 length: 14 residues. This CDR3 reads CASSLSLGDYEQYF. DNA of the CDR3: TGTGCCAGCAGCCTGAGCTTAGGAGACTACGAGCAGTACTTC.

This clonotype has only a few counts. V is TRBV30 and J is TRBJ1-2; 7 nucleotides match TRBD1. The CDR3 spans 12 residues. Trimming removed 4 bases from V and 7 bases from J; junction bases left unmatched: 6. The germline V gene encodes CDR1 GTSNPN and CDR2 SVGIG (reference sequence). CDR3 region: CAWTTGRVGYTF. CDR3 coding DNA: TGTGCCTGGACGACAGGGAGGGTTGGCTACACCTTC.

This clonotype was observed a handful of times. The chain links TRBV29-1 to TRBJ2-4, with D maybe TRBD2 (6 bases). Judging by the DNA end, TRBJ2-7 fits better; the J call may be wrong. The CDR3 length is 11 residues. Germline V lookup: CDR1 SQVTM, CDR2 ANQGSEA. Written as DNA, the CDR3 is TGCAGCGTTGAACGGGGGTACGAGCAGTACTTC. Translated, it gives CSVERGYEQYF.

This chain uses TRBV12-3 or TRBV12-4 with TRBJ1-2, with 7 bases matching TRBD1. J lost 3 bases, V lost 9 bases, and 10 bases had no gene match. This CDR3 is 14 amino acids long. CDR3 protein: CASGTGANYYGYTF. CDR3 bases: TGTGCCAGTGGAACAGGGGCAAACTACTATGGCTACACCTTC.

This chain connects TRBV7-2 to TRBJ1-6, with 8 bases matching TRBD1. The CDR3 has 16 residues. The V gene's germline CDR1 is SGHTA and CDR2 FQGNSA. After removal of 5 bases from V and 3 bases from J, the junction contained 6 bases not matched to a gene. CDR3 DNA: TGTGCCAGCAGCCGATCGGGACAGGACTATAATTCACCCCTCCACTTT. Amino acid sequence: CASSRSGQDYNSPLHF.

CDR3: CASSYGRGSYNEQYF. CDR3 coding DNA: TGTGCCAGCAGTTACGGGCGGGGCTCCTACAATGAGCAGTACTTC. This chain links TRBV6-2 or TRBV6-3 with TRBJ2-7; a weak D match, TRBD2 (6 bases). Trimming removed 2 bases at V and 7 bases at J, with 18 bases between. The CDR3 extends over 15 amino acids. Germline CDR1 and CDR2: MNHEY and SVGEGT.

The chain employs TRBV2 and TRBJ1-2, with 8 bases fitting TRBD1. J was trimmed by 2 bases and V by 3 bases; bases with no gene match: 14. The germline V gene has CDR1 SNHLY and CDR2 FYNNEI. This CDR3 region has 18 residues. The CDR3 here is CASSETDRAEAKNYGYTF. Here the CDR3 DNA reads TGTGCCAGCAGTGAGACGGACAGGGCGGAGGCCAAAAACTATGGCTACACCTTC.

The rearrangement joins TRBV19 to TRBJ2-2, with a possible D match to TRBD2 (5 bases). Trimming shortened V by 6 bases and J by 1 base, and 12 bases separated the two germline ends. Looked up from germline, CDR1 is LNHDA and CDR2 is SQIVND (reference sequence). The CDR3 contains 15 residues. This CDR3 is CASSLARMNTGELFF. In nucleotides, the CDR3 is TGTGCCAGTAGCCTAGCACGTATGAACACCGGGGAGCTGTTTTTT.

This rearrangement joins TRBV20-1 to TRBJ2-3, with D maybe TRBD2 (6 bases). Germline V gene data show CDR1 as DFQATT and CDR2 as SNEGSKA (reference sequence). With 3 bases removed from V and 2 bases from J, the gap between germline ends came to 18 bases. The CDR3 totals 16 residues. The CDR3 DNA reads TGCAGTGCTAGTACGCATCCGGGACTCCTCACAGATACGCAGTATTTT. Residues: CSASTHPGLLTDTQYF.

The genes are TRBV20-1 and TRBJ2-3; 11 bases map to TRBD1. Germline CDR1 is DFQATT and CDR2 is SNEGSKA (reference sequence). Unmatched junction bases numbered 7, after V lost 4 bases and J lost 4 bases. The CDR3 covers 15 residues. The CDR3 protein is CSATRTGGESDTQYF. The CDR3 DNA follows: TGCAGTGCTACCCGGACAGGGGGCGAGTCAGATACGCAGTATTTT.

A remark on this clonotype: A read error is likely here: a far larger clone is one base away. The chain couples TRBV12-3 or TRBV12-4 to TRBJ1-1; D not certain. CDR3 length: 13 amino acids. DNA for the CDR3: TGTGCCAACAGTCCCCGGGGGAACACTGAAGCTTTCTTT. Translating gives CANSPRGNTEAFF.

In its sample, this clonotype was seen a few times. The chain employs TRBV20-1 and TRBJ1-2; 8 nucleotides match TRBD1. Germline V gene sequence: CDR1 DFQATT, CDR2 SNEGSKA (reference sequence). Trimming took 6 bases from V and 3 from J; bases not matched to a gene: 3. The CDR3 has 12 amino acids. CDR3 in DNA: TGCAGTGCCAGGACAGGGTACTATGGCTACACCTTC. Residues: CSARTGYYGYTF.

This clonotype was seen a handful of times. The V and J genes are TRBV4-2 and TRBJ1-2; no firm D call. The CDR3 runs 14 residues. Germline CDR1 and CDR2: LGHNA and YNFKEQ. Trimming pared 0 bases from V and 5 bases from J, leaving 10 bases between. CDR3 sequence (DNA): TGTGCCAGCAGCCAAGAGGAGGCCGGGTATGGCTACACCTTC. As protein: CASSQEEAGYGYTF.

This clonotype appeared a few times. The V and J genes are TRBV5-1 and TRBJ2-1; D gene ambiguous. The V end lost 0 bases, the J end lost 6 bases, and 10 bases lay between the germline ends. The CDR3 is made up of 14 amino acids. Germline CDR1 SGHRS, CDR2 YFSETQ. This CDR3 reads CASSLGADSNEQFF. Written as DNA, the CDR3 is TGCGCCAGCAGCTTGGGGGCAGACTCCAATGAGCAGTTCTTC.

The gene calls are TRBV29-1 and TRBJ1-4; TRBD1 matches 9 bases. Looked up from germline, CDR1 is SQVTM and CDR2 is ANQGSEA. V shed 3 bases, J shed 3 bases, and the junction held 5 bases outside the gene matches. This CDR3 has 15 amino acids. CDR3 amino acids: CSVEGGTGPNEKLFF. CDR3 nucleotides: TGCAGCGTTGAGGGAGGGACAGGGCCTAATGAAAAACTGTTTTTT.

The chain carries TRBV28 and TRBJ2-7; no clear D gene. V lost 1 base, J lost 1 base, and 14 bases lay in between. There are 16 residues in the CDR3. Germline V gene lookup returns CDR1 MDHEN and CDR2 SYDVKM. The CDR3 nucleotides read TGTGCCAGCAGTTTATTGGGGTCGGAGAGTTCCTACGAGCAGTACTTC. This encodes CASSLLGSESSYEQYF.

As concerns this clonotype: At one end the junction does not follow the germline gene, possibly because of a read error. V usage is TRBV7-2 and J usage is TRBJ1-4; D is ambiguous. CDR3 length: 14 amino acids. Germline V gene sequence: CDR1 SGHTA, CDR2 FQGNSA. CDR3 DNA sequence: TGTGTCAGCAGCCCGTACGGGAGTAATGAAAAACTGTTTTTT. Its protein product is CVSSPYGSNEKLFF.

This clonotype came up a few times. The chain combines TRBV7-9 with TRBJ2-2; D is perhaps TRBD1 (5 bases). The CDR3 sequence is 14 residues long. Germline-derived CDR1 and CDR2 are SEHNR and FQNEAQ (reference sequence). V shed 8 bases and J shed 2 bases, with 12 bases lying between them. Here the CDR3 reads CASLGRVNTGELFF. Written as DNA, the CDR3 is TGTGCCAGCCTGGGCAGGGTTAACACCGGGGAGCTGTTTTTT.

This clonotype was picked up many times. The chain uses TRBV7-2 and TRBJ2-3, with TRBD1 identical over 11 bases. CDR1 is SGHTA and CDR2 is FQGNSA in the germline V gene. V lost 5 bases, J lost 2 bases, and 6 bases stayed unmatched. This CDR3 spans 16 amino acids. This CDR3 is CASSTGTGGNTDTQYF. CDR3 coding DNA: TGTGCCAGCAGCACAGGGACAGGGGGAAACACAGATACGCAGTATTTT.

The CDR3 region has the DNA TGTGCCAGCAGTGCCCCCGGGGAGCTGTTTTTT. This encodes CASSAPGELFF. The rearrangement joins TRBV2 to TRBJ2-2; the D is unclear. The germline V and J ends were trimmed by 4 bases and 6 bases, with 3 bases remaining between them. This CDR3 has 11 residues. Germline V lookup: CDR1 SNHLY, CDR2 FYNNEI.

The V and J genes are TRBV5-1 and TRBJ2-1, with 9 positions matching TRBD1. The germline CDR1 and CDR2 sequences are SGHRS and YFSETQ. Trimming removed 0 bases from V and 8 bases from J; junction bases left unmatched: 9. CDR3 size: 16 residues. CDR3: CASSLAGTGMIDEQFF. The CDR3 DNA sequence: TGCGCCAGCAGCTTGGCCGGGACAGGGATGATCGATGAGCAGTTCTTC.

The chain carries TRBV12-3 or TRBV12-4 and TRBJ1-6, with 7 bases lining up with TRBD1. V shed 5 bases and J 3 bases; nucleotides not matched to a gene: 7. The CDR3 consists of 16 residues. Here the CDR3 reads CASSTPTGNYNSPLHF. The CDR3 DNA reads TGTGCCAGCAGTACCCCGACAGGGAACTATAATTCACCCCTCCACTTT.

This clonotype was counted between two and nine times. The chain uses TRBV29-1 and TRBJ2-7; D unresolved. Germline V gene data show CDR1 as SQVTM and CDR2 as ANQGSEA. V shed 4 bases and J shed 6 bases, with 10 bases lying between them. The CDR3 spans 11 residues. The CDR3 sequence is CSVVRSSEQYF. DNA for the CDR3: TGCAGCGTTGTTAGAAGTTCCGAGCAGTACTTC.

The gene calls are TRBV12-3 or TRBV12-4 and TRBJ1-4; D is possibly TRBD1 (6 bases). The length of the CDR3 is 14 residues. V lost 7 bases to trimming and J lost 9 bases, with 18 bases between them. CDR3 region: CASTRGGGVQKLFF. The CDR3 coding sequence is TGTGCCAGCACCAGGGGAGGGGGTGTTCAAAAACTGTTTTTT.

This clonotype has more than one count but fewer than ten. V gene TRBV5-1 combines with J gene TRBJ2-7; D call uncertain. This CDR3 region has 15 residues. Germline V gene lookup returns CDR1 SGHRS and CDR2 YFSETQ. V was trimmed by 4 bases and J by 6 bases, leaving 20 bases between them. The CDR3 DNA follows: TGCGCCAGCAGCCCAACGGACCTTAGGAAGGGCGAGCAGTACTTC. It codes for CASSPTDLRKGEQYF.

V gene TRBV29-1 combines with J gene TRBJ1-2; perhaps TRBD1 as D (5 bases). The V gene lost 4 bases and the J gene lost 6 bases, with 9 bases spanning the gap. The germline gives CDR1 SQVTM, CDR2 ANQGSEA. The CDR3 has 11 amino acids. CDR3 protein: CSVARGDGYTF. The CDR3 DNA follows: TGCAGCGTTGCGCGGGGGGATGGCTACACCTTC.

This clonotype was recorded a few times. The V gene is TRBV4-1, the J gene TRBJ1-2; D is undetermined. This CDR3 is 15 amino acids long. Germline CDR1 and CDR2: MGHRA and YSYEKL. V lost 3 bases, J lost 2 bases, and 13 bases lay in between. The DNA of the CDR3 is TGCGCCAGCAGCCACATGGTTGGGGTAAACTATGGCTACACCTTC. Encoded protein: CASSHMVGVNYGYTF.

This sequence joins TRBV7-2 and TRBJ2-1, with TRBD2 as a possible D gene (5 bases). With the DNA end fitting TRBJ2-7 better, the J assignment may be wrong. Germline CDR1 and CDR2: SGHTA and FQGNSA. The CDR3 totals 17 residues. CDR3: CASSFFAGPLSYNEQYF. CDR3 DNA sequence: TGTGCCAGCAGCTTTTTCGCGGGTCCACTTTCCTACAATGAGCAGTACTTC.

A word on this clonotype: This sequence may be a read error, since a much larger clone differs from it by one base. This chain uses TRBV4-2 with TRBJ1-1; D uncertain. Trimming pared 1 base from V and 5 bases from J, leaving 11 bases between. Germline V gives CDR1 LGHNA, CDR2 YNFKEQ. The CDR3 runs 14 residues. This CDR3 reads CASSQGAGKTEAFF. The CDR3 DNA sequence: TGTGCCAGCAGCCAAGGGGCGGGGAAAACTGAAGCTTTCTTT.

The CDR3 DNA reads TGTGCCAGCAGTTCATGGGGGGAAACGAACACCGGGGAGCTGTTTTTT. This sequence encodes CASSSWGETNTGELFF. The V and J genes are TRBV6-2 or TRBV6-3 and TRBJ2-2, with a weak D call TRBD2 (6 bases). In germline, CDR1 is MNHEY, CDR2 SVGEGT. V lost 4 bases and J lost 0, with 12 bases in between. The CDR3 loop spans 16 amino acids.

A few counts support this clonotype. The rearrangement uses TRBV27 and TRBJ2-1, with 8 bases matching TRBD2. This CDR3 is built from 19 residues. V shed 6 bases, J shed 0 bases, and the junction held 16 bases outside the gene matches. The germline CDR1 and CDR2 sequences are MNHEY and SMNVEV (reference sequence). The CDR3 is CASRPLFVSGASSYNEQFF. The CDR3, as DNA: TGTGCCAGCAGACCCCTGTTTGTTAGCGGGGCGAGCTCCTACAATGAGCAGTTCTTC.

This clonotype was counted between two and nine times. The gene calls are TRBV12-3 or TRBV12-4 and TRBJ1-5; 9 bases are a match to TRBD1. The V gene end was trimmed by 6 bases and the J gene end by 6 bases; junction bases not matched to a gene: 9. CDR3 length: 15 amino acids. Written as DNA, the CDR3 is TGTGCCAGCAGACCTACAGGGGGCGCCGGTCAGCCCCAGCATTTT. This encodes CASRPTGGAGQPQHF.